This TCR beta chain originates from a study of early T cells in non-severe SARS-CoV-2 infection (dated by TCRdb to about 2021). In the study overall: TCR sequencing used bulk RNA from unsorted whole blood, so alpha and beta chains could not be paired. Points the paper makes about the study in general: VDJdb matching was skewed toward anti-spike CD8 responses and likely underestimated virus-specific expansions by missing private and CD4 specificities.

This clonotype showed up many times. Its antigen target is currently unknown. No quality values exist for individual bases; no much larger clone is one base distant. A case-control design nested within a healthcare worker cohort in London, UK, was used, with weekly nasopharyngeal swab PCR tests and blood sampling performed. Healthcare workers were recruited during the week of the UK lockdown, between 23 and 31 March 2020, and followed weekly for up to roughly 15 weeks. The germline V end is reduced by 6 bases and the J end by 2 bases; junction bases left unmatched: 4. CDR3 length: 13 amino acids, cysteine to phenylalanine. The entry retains the CDR3 DNA only, 39 bases that are in frame from base 1. Reading the germline V gene gives CDR1 SGHDN and CDR2 FVKESK. The library was built by means of 5' RACE. Sequencing was performed on a NextSeq 500. In the TCR library protocol, unique molecular identifiers were attached to individual cDNA molecules to correct for PCR bias and sequencing error. Sequencing covered both TCR alpha and beta chains, and within each sample the abundances of alpha and beta sequences were tightly co-correlated. The paper's data handling went like this. Decombinator V4 was used to perform V gene, J gene and CDR3 annotation of TCR sequences. TCRs were defined as expanded if a significant change between any two time points was detected under a Poisson model with p below 0.0001. TCR abundances were normalised to the total number of TCRs sequenced in each sample and reported as counts per million. TRAV1-2 paired with TRAJ12, TRAJ20 or TRAJ33 defined MAIT TCRs, while TRAV10 paired with TRAJ18 defined iNKT TCRs. A search of VDJdb, accessed on 1 November 2021, was run for TCRs annotated to CMV, EBV and SARS-CoV-2, with TCRs annotated for multiple antigens excluded. The public reads were reanalyzed by TCRdb: fastp trimming at Q25, MiXCR alignment, in-frame beta chains only. Rows are combined by CDR3 protein, so each entry shows the most common genes and DNA. The authors' filters were not applied to this entry. This sample is represented by tens of thousands of distinct CDR3 sequences; over 9.5% of them were singletons. The top ten clonotypes cover roughly 4.5% of the sample.

This receptor was taken from an adult who was a healthcare worker with PCR-confirmed SARS-CoV-2 infection or an uninfected control (not recorded which). The sample taken for sequencing was whole blood. The sequence links TRBV14 to TRBJ2-7, with 7 bases matching TRBD2. The DNA sequence reads TGTGCCAGCAGTCGGGACTATCCCTACGAGCAGTACTTC. Protein translation: CASSRDYPYEQYF.